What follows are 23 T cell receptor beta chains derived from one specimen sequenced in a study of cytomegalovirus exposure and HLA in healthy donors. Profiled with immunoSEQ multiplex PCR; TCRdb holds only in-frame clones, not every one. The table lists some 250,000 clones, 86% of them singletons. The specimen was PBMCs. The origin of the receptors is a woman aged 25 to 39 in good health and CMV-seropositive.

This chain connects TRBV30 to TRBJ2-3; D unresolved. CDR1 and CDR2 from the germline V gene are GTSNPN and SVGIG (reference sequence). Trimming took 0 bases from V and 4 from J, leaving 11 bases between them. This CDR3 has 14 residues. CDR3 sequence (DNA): TGTGCCTGGAGTGTACATACAAATCCAGATACGCAGTATTTT. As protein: CAWSVHTNPDTQYF. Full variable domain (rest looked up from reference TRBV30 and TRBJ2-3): SQTIHQWPATLVQPVGSPLSLECTVEGTSNPNLYWYRQAAGRGLQLLFYSVGIGQISSEVPQNLSASRPQDRQFILSSKKLLLSDSGFYLCAWSVHTNPDTQYFGPGTRLTVL.

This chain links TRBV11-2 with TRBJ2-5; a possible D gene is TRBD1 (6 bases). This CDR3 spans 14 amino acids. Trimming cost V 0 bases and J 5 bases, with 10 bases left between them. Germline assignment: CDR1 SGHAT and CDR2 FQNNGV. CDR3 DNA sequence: TGTGCCAGCAGCTTAGACAGGGGAAGCGAGACCCAGTACTTC. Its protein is CASSLDRGSETQYF. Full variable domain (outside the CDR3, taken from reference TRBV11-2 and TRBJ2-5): EAGVAQSPRYKIIEKRQSVAFWCNPISGHATLYWYQQILGQGPKLLIQFQNNGVVDDSQLPKDRFSAERLKGVDSTLKIQPAKLEDSAVYLCASSLDRGSETQYFGPGTRLLVL.

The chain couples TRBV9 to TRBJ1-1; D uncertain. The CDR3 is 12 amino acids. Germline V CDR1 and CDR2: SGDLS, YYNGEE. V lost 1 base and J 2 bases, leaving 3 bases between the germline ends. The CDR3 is CASSVYNTEAFF. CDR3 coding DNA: TGTGCCAGCAGCGTATATAACACTGAAGCTTTCTTT.

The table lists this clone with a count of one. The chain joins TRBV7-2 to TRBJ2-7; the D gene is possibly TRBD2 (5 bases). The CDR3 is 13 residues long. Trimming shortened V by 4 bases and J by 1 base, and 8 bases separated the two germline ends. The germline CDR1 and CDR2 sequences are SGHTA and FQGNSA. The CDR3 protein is CASSSSGSYEQYF. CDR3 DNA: TGTGCCAGCAGCTCCTCGGGATCCTACGAGCAGTACTTC.

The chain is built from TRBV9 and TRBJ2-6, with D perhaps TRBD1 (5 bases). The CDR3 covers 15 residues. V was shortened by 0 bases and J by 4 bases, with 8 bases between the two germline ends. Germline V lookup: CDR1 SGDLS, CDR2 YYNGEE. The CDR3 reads CASSVEGSGANVLTF. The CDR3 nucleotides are TGTGCCAGCAGCGTAGAGGGGTCCGGGGCCAACGTCCTGACTTTC.

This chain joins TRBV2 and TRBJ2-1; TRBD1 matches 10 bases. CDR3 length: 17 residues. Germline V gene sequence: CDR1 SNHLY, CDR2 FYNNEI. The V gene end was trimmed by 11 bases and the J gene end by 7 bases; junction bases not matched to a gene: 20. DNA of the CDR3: TGTGCCGTCCCCGGGACAGGGGATTTTGGCGGGAGAAATGAGCAGTTCTTC. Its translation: CAVPGTGDFGGRNEQFF.

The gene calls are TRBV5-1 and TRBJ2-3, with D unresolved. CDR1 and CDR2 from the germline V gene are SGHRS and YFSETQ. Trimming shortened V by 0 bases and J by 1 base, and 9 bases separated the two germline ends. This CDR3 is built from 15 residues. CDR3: CASSLGHIGTDTQYF. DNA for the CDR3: TGCGCCAGCAGCTTGGGGCACATCGGCACAGATACGCAGTATTTT.

For the CDR3, the DNA is TGTGCCAGTAGTAGGGGAGGGATTGAAAAACTGTTTTTT. Protein product: CASSRGGIEKLFF. V gene TRBV19 combines with J gene TRBJ1-4; D is undetermined. This CDR3 comprises 13 residues. The ends were cut back, 4 bases at V and 7 bases at J, with 10 bases in the middle. Germline CDR1 LNHDA, CDR2 SQIVND (reference sequence).

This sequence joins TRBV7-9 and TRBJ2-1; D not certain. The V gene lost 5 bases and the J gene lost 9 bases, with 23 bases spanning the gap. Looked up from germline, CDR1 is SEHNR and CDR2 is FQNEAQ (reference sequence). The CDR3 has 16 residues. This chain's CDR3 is CASSIPPDKPLFEQFF. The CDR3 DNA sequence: TGTGCCAGCAGCATCCCCCCTGACAAGCCCCTCTTTGAGCAGTTCTTC.

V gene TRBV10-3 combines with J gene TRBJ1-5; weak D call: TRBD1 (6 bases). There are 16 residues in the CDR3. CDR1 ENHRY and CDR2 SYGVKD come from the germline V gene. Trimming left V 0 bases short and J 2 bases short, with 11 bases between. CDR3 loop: CAISESWQGRNQPQHF. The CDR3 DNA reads TGTGCCATCAGTGAGTCGTGGCAGGGGCGCAATCAGCCCCAGCATTTT.

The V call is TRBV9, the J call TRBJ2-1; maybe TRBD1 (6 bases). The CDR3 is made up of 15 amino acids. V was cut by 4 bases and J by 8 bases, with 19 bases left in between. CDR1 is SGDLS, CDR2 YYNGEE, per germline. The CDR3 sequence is CASSSEDLQGYEQFF. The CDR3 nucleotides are TGTGCCAGCAGCTCCGAGGACCTCCAGGGGTATGAGCAGTTCTTC.

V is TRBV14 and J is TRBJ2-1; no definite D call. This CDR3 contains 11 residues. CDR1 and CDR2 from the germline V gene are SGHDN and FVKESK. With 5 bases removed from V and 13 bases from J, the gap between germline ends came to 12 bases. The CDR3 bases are TGTGCCAGCAGCTCGCTACAGAAACAGTTCTTC. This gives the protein CASSSLQKQFF.

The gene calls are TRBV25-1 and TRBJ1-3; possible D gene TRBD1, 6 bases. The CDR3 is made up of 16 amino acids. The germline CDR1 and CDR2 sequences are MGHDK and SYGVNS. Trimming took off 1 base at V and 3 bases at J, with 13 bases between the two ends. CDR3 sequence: CASSEFDRMIGNTIYF. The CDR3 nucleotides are TGTGCCAGCAGTGAATTTGACAGGATGATTGGAAACACCATATATTTT. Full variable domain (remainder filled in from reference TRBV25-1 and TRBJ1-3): EADIYQTPRYLVIGTGKKITLECSQTMGHDKMYWYQQDPGMELHLIHYSYGVNSTEKGDLSSESTVSRIRTEHFPLTLESARPSHTSQYLCASSEFDRMIGNTIYFGEGSWLTVV.

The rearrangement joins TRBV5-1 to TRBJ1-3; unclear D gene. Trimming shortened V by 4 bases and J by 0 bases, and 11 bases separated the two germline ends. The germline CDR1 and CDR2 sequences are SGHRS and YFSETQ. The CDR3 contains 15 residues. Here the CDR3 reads CASSQTTSSGNTIYF. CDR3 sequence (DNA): TGCGCCAGCAGCCAGACAACCAGCTCTGGAAACACCATATATTTT. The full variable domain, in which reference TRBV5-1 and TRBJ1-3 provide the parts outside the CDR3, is KAGVTQTPRYLIKTRGQQVTLSCSPISGHRSVSWYQQTPGQGLQFLFEYFSETQRNKGNFPGRFSGRQFSNSRSEMNVSTLELGDSALYLCASSQTTSSGNTIYFGEGSWLTVV.

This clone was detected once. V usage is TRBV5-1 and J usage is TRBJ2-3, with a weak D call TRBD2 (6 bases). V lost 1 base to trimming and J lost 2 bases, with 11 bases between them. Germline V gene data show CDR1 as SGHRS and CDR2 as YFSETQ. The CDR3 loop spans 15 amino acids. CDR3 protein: CASSLPRETTDTQYF. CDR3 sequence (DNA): TGCGCCAGCAGCTTGCCCCGGGAGACCACAGATACGCAGTATTTT.

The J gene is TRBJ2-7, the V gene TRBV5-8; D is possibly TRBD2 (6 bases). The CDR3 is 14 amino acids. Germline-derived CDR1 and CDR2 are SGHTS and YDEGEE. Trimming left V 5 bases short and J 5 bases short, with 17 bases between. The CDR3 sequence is CASSSRGLGNEQYF. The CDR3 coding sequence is TGTGCCAGCAGTAGCCGGGGGTTGGGTAACGAGCAGTACTTC.

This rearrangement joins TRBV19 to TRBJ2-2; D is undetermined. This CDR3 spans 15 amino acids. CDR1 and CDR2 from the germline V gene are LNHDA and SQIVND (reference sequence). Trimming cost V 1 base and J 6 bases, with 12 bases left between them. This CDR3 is CASSIVQSLAGELFF. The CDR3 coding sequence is TGTGCCAGTAGTATAGTTCAAAGTTTAGCCGGGGAGCTGTTTTTT.

The CDR3 sequence is CASSVGWQGEAQYF. As DNA, the CDR3 is TGTGCCAGCAGCGTAGGGTGGCAGGGTGAGGCCCAGTACTTC. The rearrangement uses TRBV9 and TRBJ2-5; D is perhaps TRBD1 (5 bases). Deletions cut 0 bases from V and 9 bases from J, with 15 bases between. CDR3 size: 14 residues. Germline V gives CDR1 SGDLS, CDR2 YYNGEE.

CDR3 sequence: CASSLSGQGNGYTF. The CDR3 DNA follows: TGTGCCAGCAGCTTGAGTGGGCAGGGGAACGGCTACACCTTC. The chain carries TRBV5-4 and TRBJ1-2; a possible D gene is TRBD1 (6 bases). Trimming stripped 1 base from V and 8 bases from J, with 15 bases between. The CDR3 spans 14 residues. From germline, CDR1 is SGHNT and CDR2 YYREEE (reference sequence).

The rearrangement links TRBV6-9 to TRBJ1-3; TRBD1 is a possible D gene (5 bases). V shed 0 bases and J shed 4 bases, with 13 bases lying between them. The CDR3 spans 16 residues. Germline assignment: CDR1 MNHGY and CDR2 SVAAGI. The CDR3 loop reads CASSYSWFAGGNTIYF. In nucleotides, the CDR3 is TGTGCCAGCAGTTATTCGTGGTTTGCAGGGGGAAACACCATATATTTT.

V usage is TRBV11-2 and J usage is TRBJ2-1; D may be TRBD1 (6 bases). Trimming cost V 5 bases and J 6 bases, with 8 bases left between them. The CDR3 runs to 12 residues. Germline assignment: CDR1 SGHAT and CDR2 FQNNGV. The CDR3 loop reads CASSPDSNEQFF. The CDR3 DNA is TGTGCCAGCAGCCCGGACAGCAATGAGCAGTTCTTC. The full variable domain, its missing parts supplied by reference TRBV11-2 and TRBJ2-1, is EAGVAQSPRYKIIEKRQSVAFWCNPISGHATLYWYQQILGQGPKLLIQFQNNGVVDDSQLPKDRFSAERLKGVDSTLKIQPAKLEDSAVYLCASSPDSNEQFFGPGTRLTVL.

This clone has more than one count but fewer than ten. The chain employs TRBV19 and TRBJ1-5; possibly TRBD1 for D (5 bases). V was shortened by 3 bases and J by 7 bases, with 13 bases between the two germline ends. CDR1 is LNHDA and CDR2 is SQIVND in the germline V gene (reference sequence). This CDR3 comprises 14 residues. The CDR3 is CASSIVGLGQPQHF. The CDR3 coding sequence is TGTGCCAGTAGTATTGTGGGGCTAGGACAGCCCCAGCATTTT. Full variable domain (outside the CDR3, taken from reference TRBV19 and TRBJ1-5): DGGITQSPKYLFRKEGQNVTLSCEQNLNHDAMYWYRQDPGQGLRLIYYSQIVNDFQKGDIAEGYSVSREKKESFPLTVTSAQKNPTAFYLCASSIVGLGQPQHFGDGTRLSIL.

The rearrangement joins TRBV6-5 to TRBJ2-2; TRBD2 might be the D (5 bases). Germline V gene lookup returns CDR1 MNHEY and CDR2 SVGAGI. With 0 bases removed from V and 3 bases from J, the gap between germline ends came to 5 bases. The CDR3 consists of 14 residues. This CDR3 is CASSYSDYTGELFF. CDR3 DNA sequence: TGTGCCAGCAGTTACTCGGACTACACCGGGGAGCTGTTTTTT.